The entry below describes one T cell receptor beta chain. The antigen is unknown. These data come from a study of CD8+ T cells in alopecia areata. Findings and limits, study-wide: Resident alphabeta T-cell populations of normal skin are likewise subject to sequencing in scalp samples.

The germline V gene has CDR1 LNHNV and CDR2 YYDKDF (reference sequence). This CDR3 contains 15 residues. Trimming cost V 0 bases and J 0 bases, with 7 bases left between them. Extraction and reverse transcription of RNA yielded cDNA as the sequencing template. Sequenced by immunoSEQ multiplex PCR; TCRdb stores in-frame clones only, minus some. Of fewer than 150,000 clones in the sample, 55% to 80% were seen once. Sample: CD4+ T cells sorted from blood. This receptor was obtained from a human donor in good health. The rearrangement uses TRBV15 and TRBJ2-3; tentatively, D is TRBD1 (6 bases). CDR3 residues: CATSRDDRSTDTQYF. In DNA, the CDR3 is TGTGCCACCAGCAGAGACGACAGGAGCACAGATACGCAGTATTTT.